The source of this T cell receptor beta chain is a study of cytomegalovirus exposure and HLA in healthy donors. The PCR had 60 Vbeta and 13 Jbeta primers. Clones were sequenced by immunoSEQ multiplex PCR, and TCRdb holds only the in-frame ones, with some missing. The profile covers around 120,000 clones, with roughly 83% appearing a single time and approximately 2% taken by the ten largest. V gave up 6 bases and J gave up 4 bases; unmatched junction bases: 9. This CDR3 has 15 amino acids. CDR1 and CDR2 (germline): MNHEY, SMNVEV (reference sequence). Concerning this clone: This CDR3 is missing its conserved last phenylalanine or tryptophan, likely due to a read error.

The sequence came from a man aged 18 to 29 in good health and CMV-seronegative. This chain links TRBV27 with TRBJ2-7; 10 bases map to TRBD2. Material: PBMCs. The CDR3 here is CASSRPIAGGYEQYL. Written as DNA, the CDR3 is TGTGCCAGCAGCCGGCCGATAGCGGGAGGATACGAGCAGTACCTC.